This T cell receptor (beta chain) was captured in a study of blood T cell repertoires in COVID-19. Original processing methods: Amplification from reference gene primers served as the basis for estimated nucleated cell counts. Only in-frame clones appear in the TCRdb table, and some are missing; sequencing was by immunoSEQ multiplex PCR. V, J and clone size were drawn from that table, and D and trimming were deduced from the DNA. The data hold roughly 150,000 clones, with approximately 86% observed a single time. During active infection, Seattle patients enrolled and were then monitored through disease. The sequencing sample was made of peripheral blood. This receptor was taken from a woman over 75 with COVID-19, enrolled during active disease.

The CDR3 DNA is TGTGCCAGCAGCTTAGATACAGGGACGGGTGGCTACACCTTC. This translates into CASSLDTGTGGYTF. V and J are TRBV7-2 and TRBJ1-2; D may be TRBD1 (6 bases). The CDR3 has 14 amino acids. Germline CDR1 reads SGHTA; CDR2 reads FQGNSA. Trimming cost V 1 base and J 7 bases, with 13 bases left between them.